A single sample gave rise to the 26 T cell receptor beta chains below, sequenced in a study of blood T cell repertoires in COVID-19. The table came from immunoSEQ multiplex PCR; TCRdb's copy has only in-frame clones and leaves some out. The data show roughly 250,000 clones, roughly four fifths seen once. Source material: peripheral blood. Receptors were obtained from a woman at least 80 years old with acute or convalescent COVID-19.

The rearrangement links TRBV5-1 to TRBJ1-3; the D is unclear. Germline V gene lookup returns CDR1 SGHRS and CDR2 YFSETQ. The CDR3 is 14 amino acids. The germline V and J ends were trimmed by 0 bases and 2 bases, with 6 bases remaining between them. In nucleotides, the CDR3 is TGCGCCAGCAGCTTGGGGCCCCCTGGAAACACCATATATTTT. Its protein is CASSLGPPGNTIYF.

The CDR3 DNA reads as TGTGCCAGCAGTGAATCCCCGACGGGGACCTACGAGCAGTACTTC. The encoded protein is CASSESPTGTYEQYF. The genes are TRBV2 and TRBJ2-7, with D possibly matching TRBD2 (5 bases). V was shortened by 2 bases and J by 2 bases, with 13 bases between the two germline ends. The CDR3 contains 15 residues. Germline V lookup: CDR1 SNHLY, CDR2 FYNNEI.

The chain couples TRBV18 to TRBJ1-3; D uncertain. V lost 0 bases, J lost 7 bases, and 4 bases lay in between. CDR3 size: 12 residues. Germline loops: CDR1 KGHSH, CDR2 LQKENI. In DNA form, the CDR3 reads TGTGCCAGCTCACCACCAGAGAACACCATATATTTT. Its protein product is CASSPPENTIYF.

The chain uses TRBV6-2 or TRBV6-3 and TRBJ2-7, with D maybe TRBD1 (6 bases). CDR1 is MNHEY and CDR2 is SVGEGT in the germline V gene. Trimming removed 2 bases at V and 3 bases at J, with 20 bases between. CDR3 length: 17 amino acids. The CDR3 nucleotides are TGTGCCAGCAGTTACGGTCCTGCTCAGGGGCAAGTCTACGAGCAGTACTTC. As protein: CASSYGPAQGQVYEQYF.

CDR3 region: CATSRDLISGNTIYF. CDR3 DNA sequence: TGTGCCACCAGCAGAGATCTTATCTCTGGAAACACCATATATTTT. J is TRBJ1-3 and V is TRBV15; no reliable D call. CDR1 is LNHNV and CDR2 is YYDKDF in the germline V gene (reference sequence). Trimming removed 0 bases at V and 0 bases at J, with 6 bases between. This CDR3 has 15 residues.

The chain couples TRBV5-1 to TRBJ1-3, with TRBD1 matching over 9 bases. The germline CDR1 and CDR2 sequences are SGHRS and YFSETQ. The CDR3 is made up of 17 amino acids. Germline trimming cut 4 bases from V and 0 bases from J; bases unmatched to any gene: 8. CDR3 sequence: CASSPSGQGISGNTIYF. DNA for the CDR3: TGCGCCAGCAGCCCGTCGGGACAGGGCATCTCTGGAAACACCATATATTTT. Together with reference TRBV5-1 and TRBJ1-3, the CDR3 gives the full variable domain: KAGVTQTPRYLIKTRGQQVTLSCSPISGHRSVSWYQQTPGQGLQFLFEYFSETQRNKGNFPGRFSGRQFSNSRSEMNVSTLELGDSALYLCASSPSGQGISGNTIYFGEGSWLTVV.

The rearrangement joins TRBV28 to TRBJ1-2, with 9 nucleotides matching TRBD1. Germline V gene lookup returns CDR1 MDHEN and CDR2 SYDVKM. Losses at the gene ends were 3 bases for V and 8 bases for J; bases not matched to a gene: 10. The CDR3 contains 15 residues. CDR3 loop: CASSFGGQGREGYTF. CDR3 nucleotides: TGTGCCAGCAGTTTTGGGGGACAGGGCCGGGAGGGCTACACCTTC.

The V and J genes are TRBV20-1 and TRBJ1-2; no reliable D call. This CDR3 region has 11 residues. V lost 3 bases and J lost 5, with 7 bases in between. The germline gives CDR1 DFQATT, CDR2 SNEGSKA (reference sequence). CDR3 sequence: CSASDTYGYTF. The CDR3, as DNA: TGCAGTGCTAGCGACACTTATGGCTACACCTTC.

This chain uses TRBV5-1 with TRBJ2-3, with 10 nucleotides matching TRBD2. J was trimmed by 2 bases and V by 4 bases; bases with no gene match: 7. This CDR3 region has 16 residues. Germline V lookup: CDR1 SGHRS, CDR2 YFSETQ. CDR3 DNA sequence: TGCGCCAGCAGCCCACTAGCGGGGCAGGACACAGATACGCAGTATTTT. As protein: CASSPLAGQDTDTQYF.

The chain links TRBV5-1 to TRBJ2-1; 11 nucleotides match TRBD1. V trimming: 5 bases; J trimming: 6 bases; junction bases outside the gene matches: 10. The CDR3 covers 16 residues. Germline V gene lookup returns CDR1 SGHRS and CDR2 YFSETQ. The CDR3 loop is CASRRGTGGLANEQFF. CDR3 sequence (DNA): TGCGCCAGCAGACGGGGGACAGGGGGTTTAGCCAATGAGCAGTTCTTC.

This chain uses TRBV18 with TRBJ2-7; D perhaps matches TRBD1 (6 bases). CDR3 length: 12 amino acids. Trimming stripped 1 base from V and 7 bases from J, with 8 bases between. The germline V gene encodes CDR1 KGHSH and CDR2 LQKENI. The CDR3 loop is CASSPQGGEQYF. Here the CDR3 DNA reads TGTGCCAGCTCACCACAAGGGGGTGAGCAGTACTTC.

The chain is built from TRBV27 and TRBJ2-1; D is uncertain. The ends were cut back, 0 bases at V and 9 bases at J, with 9 bases in the middle. CDR1 and CDR2 from the germline V gene are MNHEY and SMNVEV (reference sequence). The CDR3 has 13 residues. The CDR3 sequence: CASSLSRGGEQFF. As DNA, the CDR3 is TGTGCCAGCAGTTTATCGAGAGGCGGTGAGCAGTTCTTC.

This sequence joins TRBV28 and TRBJ1-1, with 11 positions matching TRBD1. Germline lookup yields CDR1 MDHEN and CDR2 SYDVKM. The CDR3 has 15 residues. Germline trimming cut 1 base from V and 5 bases from J; bases unmatched to any gene: 3. The DNA of the CDR3 is TGTGCCAGCAGTTTATTGGACAGGGGGCGGACTGAAGCTTTCTTT. This translates into CASSLLDRGRTEAFF. Drawing the rest from reference TRBV28 and TRBJ1-1, the complete variable domain is DVKVTQSSRYLVKRTGEKVFLECVQDMDHENMFWYRQDPGLGLRLIYFSYDVKMKEKGDIPEGYSVSREKKERFSLILESASTNQTSMYLCASSLLDRGRTEAFFGQGTRLTVV.

V is TRBV2 and J is TRBJ1-5, with D hard to call. V was pared by 4 bases and J by 4 bases, with 8 bases between. Germline loops: CDR1 SNHLY, CDR2 FYNNEI. The CDR3 is made up of 13 amino acids. The CDR3 bases are TGTGCCAGCAGTGGGAGTCGGAATCAGCCCCAGCATTTT. Residues: CASSGSRNQPQHF.

This chain uses TRBV19 with TRBJ1-2; 8 nucleotides align to TRBD1. The length of the CDR3 is 14 residues. Germline V gene data show CDR1 as LNHDA and CDR2 as SQIVND (reference sequence). The V and J ends lost 5 bases and 2 bases, in that order; junction bases with no gene match: 4. The CDR3 loop is CASSQWDRNYGYTF. CDR3 nucleotide sequence: TGTGCCAGTAGTCAGTGGGACAGGAACTATGGCTACACCTTC.

This clone was seen more than once but under ten times. This chain connects TRBV9 to TRBJ1-2, with D hard to call. The CDR3 extends over 13 amino acids. The germline CDR1 and CDR2 sequences are SGDLS and YYNGEE. The V end lost 0 bases, the J end lost 5 bases, and 8 bases lay between the germline ends. The CDR3 protein is CASSVGGAYGYTF. CDR3 DNA sequence: TGTGCCAGCAGCGTAGGCGGAGCTTATGGCTACACCTTC. Complete variable domain (other parts from reference TRBV9 and TRBJ1-2): DSGVTQTPKHLITATGQRVTLRCSPRSGDLSVYWYQQSLDQGLQFLIQYYNGEERAKGNILERFSAQQFPDLHSELNLSSLELGDSALYFCASSVGGAYGYTFGSGTRLTVV.

This rearrangement joins TRBV28 to TRBJ2-7, with 7 nucleotides matching TRBD1. CDR3 length: 15 residues. With 6 bases clipped from V and 2 bases from J, the junction kept 10 bases outside the gene matches. CDR1 is MDHEN, CDR2 SYDVKM, per germline. The CDR3 region has the DNA TGTGCCAGCAGCCGACAGGGCACTCCTGCCTACGAGCAGTACTTC. Translating gives CASSRQGTPAYEQYF.

The chain employs TRBV18 and TRBJ2-1; TRBD2 matches 7 bases. The CDR3 is made up of 16 amino acids. The junction had 11 bases not matched to a gene; V was cut back by 3 bases and J by 6 bases. Per the germline V gene, CDR1 is KGHSH and CDR2 is LQKENI. CDR3 sequence (DNA): TGTGCCAGCTCACCTTCCCGGGGGGTCATCCGCAATGAGCAGTTCTTC. The encoded protein is CASSPSRGVIRNEQFF.

The gene calls are TRBV19 and TRBJ2-1; the match to TRBD2 covers 8 bases. The J segment lost 3 bases and the V segment lost 4 bases, leaving 8 bases of the junction unmatched. Per germline, CDR1 LNHDA and CDR2 SQIVND (reference sequence). This CDR3 has 16 amino acids. The DNA of the CDR3 is TGTGCCAGTAGTAATCGAGCGGGGGCCCTCTACAATGAGCAGTTCTTC. As protein: CASSNRAGALYNEQFF.

The J gene is TRBJ1-2, the V gene TRBV9; 9 bases match TRBD1. The CDR3 loop spans 17 amino acids. Germline CDR1 SGDLS, CDR2 YYNGEE. The junction had 14 bases not matched to a gene; V was cut back by 4 bases and J by 4 bases. CDR3 DNA sequence: TGTGCCAGCAGCCCAGGCCCCGGGACAGGGAAGGGCTATGGCTACACCTTC. The encoded protein is CASSPGPGTGKGYGYTF.

This rearrangement joins TRBV7-3 to TRBJ1-1; D is uncertain. V lost 5 bases, J lost 3 bases, and 13 bases lay in between. CDR1 SGHTA and CDR2 FQGTGA come from the germline V gene. This CDR3 has 14 residues. The CDR3: CASSRQAGDTEAFF. Written as DNA, the CDR3 is TGTGCCAGCAGCCGTCAGGCGGGTGACACTGAAGCTTTCTTT. Full variable domain (outside the CDR3, taken from reference TRBV7-3 and TRBJ1-1): GAGVSQTPSNKVTEKGKYVELRCDPISGHTALYWYRQSLGQGPEFLIYFQGTGAADDSGLPNDRFFAVRPEGSVSTLKIQRTERGDSAVYLCASSRQAGDTEAFFGQGTRLTVV.

V is TRBV2 and J is TRBJ1-5; TRBD1 agrees at 7 bases. The length of the CDR3 is 13 residues. Germline values: CDR1 SNHLY, CDR2 FYNNEI. With 4 bases clipped from V and 7 bases from J, the junction kept 4 bases outside the gene matches. CDR3 DNA: TGTGCCAGCAGTGGAGGGACAGTACAGCCCCAGCATTTT. It specifies CASSGGTVQPQHF.

This chain links TRBV18 with TRBJ2-5, with 9 bases identical to TRBD2. Germline V gene sequence: CDR1 KGHSH, CDR2 LQKENI. With V trimmed by 6 bases and J by 4 bases, 12 bases remained unmatched. The CDR3 contains 16 residues. The CDR3 spells CASSQELSGGPETQYF. The CDR3 coding sequence is TGTGCCAGCTCTCAGGAGCTTAGCGGGGGCCCAGAGACCCAGTACTTC.

This clone is a singleton in its sample. V is TRBV7-9 and J is TRBJ1-6, with 7 bases aligning to TRBD1. The germline gives CDR1 SEHNR, CDR2 FQNEAQ (reference sequence). The trim removed 5 bases at V and 11 bases at J, leaving 12 bases unmatched. This CDR3 is 15 amino acids long. CDR3 region: CASSLTGQVGAPLHF. The CDR3 region has the DNA TGTGCCAGCAGCCTTACCGGACAGGTTGGAGCACCCCTCCACTTT.

V and J are TRBV6-5 and TRBJ1-2; TRBD1 matches at 9 bases. Looked up from germline, CDR1 is MNHEY and CDR2 is SVGAGI. This CDR3 region has 12 residues. Germline trimming cut 9 bases from V and 2 bases from J; bases unmatched to any gene: 1. The CDR3 sequence is CARDRGNYGYTF. DNA of the CDR3: TGTGCCAGGGACAGGGGAAACTATGGCTACACCTTC.

The sample holds one count of this clone. The genes are TRBV11-2 and TRBJ2-5; 11 positions agree with TRBD1. After removal of 4 bases from V and 4 bases from J, the junction contained 8 bases not matched to a gene. CDR1 is SGHAT and CDR2 is FQNNGV in the germline V gene. The CDR3 extends over 16 amino acids. CDR3 nucleotide sequence: TGTGCCAGCAGCTCCGGGAGGACAGGGGGCTTAGAGACCCAGTACTTC. Translation gives CASSSGRTGGLETQYF.